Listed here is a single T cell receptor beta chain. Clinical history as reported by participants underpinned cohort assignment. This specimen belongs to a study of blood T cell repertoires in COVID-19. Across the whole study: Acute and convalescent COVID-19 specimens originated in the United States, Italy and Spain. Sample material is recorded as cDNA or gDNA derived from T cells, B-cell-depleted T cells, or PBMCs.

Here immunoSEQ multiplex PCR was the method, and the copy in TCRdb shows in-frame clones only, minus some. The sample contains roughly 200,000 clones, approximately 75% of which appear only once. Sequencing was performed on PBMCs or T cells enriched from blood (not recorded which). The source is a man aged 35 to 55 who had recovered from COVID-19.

The CDR3 DNA sequence: TGTGCCGTAGAAAGCTTAGCCCCAGCGTTGAACACCGGGGAGCTGTTTTTT. This gives the protein CAVESLAPALNTGELFF. J is TRBJ2-2 and V is TRBV7-9; no reliable D call. Trimming took 11 bases from V and 1 from J, leaving 23 bases between them. This CDR3 is built from 17 residues. The germline V gene encodes CDR1 SEHNR and CDR2 FQNEAQ (reference sequence).